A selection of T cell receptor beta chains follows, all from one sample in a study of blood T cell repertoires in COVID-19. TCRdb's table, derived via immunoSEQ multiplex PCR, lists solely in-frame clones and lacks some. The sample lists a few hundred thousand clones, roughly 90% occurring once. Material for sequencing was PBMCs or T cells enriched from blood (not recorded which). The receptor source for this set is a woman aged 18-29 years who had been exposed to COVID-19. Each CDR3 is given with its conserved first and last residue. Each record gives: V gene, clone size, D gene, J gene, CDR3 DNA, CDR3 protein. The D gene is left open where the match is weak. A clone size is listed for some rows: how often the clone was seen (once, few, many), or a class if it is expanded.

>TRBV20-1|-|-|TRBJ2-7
TGCAGTGCTAGGGACAGCTACGAGCAGTACTTC
CSARDSYEQYF
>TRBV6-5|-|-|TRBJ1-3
TGTGCCAGCAGTCCCAGCTCTGGAAACACCATATATTTT
CASSPSSGNTIYF
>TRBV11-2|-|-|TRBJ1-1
TGTGCCAGCAGCTCACAGGTTGGGCAGAACACTGAAGCTTTCTTT
CASSSQVGQNTEAFF
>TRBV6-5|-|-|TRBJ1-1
TGTGCCAGCAGTTACGTTGGGGAGGCTGAAGCTTTCTTT
CASSYVGEAEAFF
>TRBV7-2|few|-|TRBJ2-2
TGTGCCAGCAGCCCGACTAGGGGGGGCACCGGGGAGCTGTTTTTT
CASSPTRGGTGELFF
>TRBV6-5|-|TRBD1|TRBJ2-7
TGTGCCAGCAGTTACACGATTCAGGGGGTTCTTCGCGAGCAGTACTTC
CASSYTIQGVLREQYF
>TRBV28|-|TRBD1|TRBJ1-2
TGTGCCAGCAGTTTCGGACAGGACTATGGCTACACCTTC
CASSFGQDYGYTF
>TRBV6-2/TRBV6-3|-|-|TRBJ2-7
TGTGCCAGCAGTTACTCGAGAACAGACGTCTACGAGCAGTACTTC
CASSYSRTDVYEQYF
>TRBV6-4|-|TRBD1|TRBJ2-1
TGTGCCAGCAGCGCCTCAGGGGGTTGGGTCGACAATGAGCAGTTCTTC
CASSASGGWVDNEQFF
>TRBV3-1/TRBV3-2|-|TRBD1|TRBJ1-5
TGTGCCAGCAGCGAAAGGTCCCCTCGCCTTCAGGGGGCAAGCAATCAGCCCCAGCATTTT
CASSERSPRLQGASNQPQHF
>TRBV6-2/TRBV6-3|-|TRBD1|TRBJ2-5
TGTGCCAGCAGTTACTCGACAGGGGTCCTCCAAGAGACCCAGTACTTC
CASSYSTGVLQETQYF
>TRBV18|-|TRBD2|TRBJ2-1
TGTGCCAGCTCACTATTGAGTAGCGGGATTGGCGATGAGCAGTTCTTC
CASSLLSSGIGDEQFF
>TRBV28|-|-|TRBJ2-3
TGTGCCAGCAGTTTATCGGAATCACAGGACACAGATACGCAGTATTTT
CASSLSESQDTDTQYF
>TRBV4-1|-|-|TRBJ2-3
TGCGCCAGCAGCCAAGATCAGGGCACAGATACGCAGTATTTT
CASSQDQGTDTQYF
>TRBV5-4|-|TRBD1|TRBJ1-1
TGTGCCAGCAGCTGGGACAGCACTGAAGCTTTCTTT
CASSWDSTEAFF
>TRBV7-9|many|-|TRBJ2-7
TGTGCCAGCAGCCCCGGGACACTGAGCTCCTACGAGCAGTACTTC
CASSPGTLSSYEQYF
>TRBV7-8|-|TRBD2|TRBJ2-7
TGTGCCAGCAGCTTAGTTACAGCGGGAGGGAAATGGTACGAGCAGTACTTC
CASSLVTAGGKWYEQYF
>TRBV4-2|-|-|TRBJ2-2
TGTGCCAGCAGCCAAGACTACAGAAACACCGGGGAGCTGTTTTTT
CASSQDYRNTGELFF
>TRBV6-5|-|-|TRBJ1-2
TGTGCCAGCAGTTCCGTAGTGGACTACACGGATGGCTACACCTTC
CASSSVVDYTDGYTF
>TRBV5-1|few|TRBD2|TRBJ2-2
TGCGCCAGCAGCTTCGGACTCCTAGCGGACACCGGGGAGCTGTTTTTT
CASSFGLLADTGELFF
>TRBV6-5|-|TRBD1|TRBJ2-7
TGTGCCAGCAGAGTACCCGGGACAGGGCCCCACGAGCAGTACTTC
CASRVPGTGPHEQYF
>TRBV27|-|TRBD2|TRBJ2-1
TGTGCCAGCAGTTTATTATCCCCTCTAGCGGGAGGGTACAATGAGCAGTTCTTC
CASSLLSPLAGGYNEQFF
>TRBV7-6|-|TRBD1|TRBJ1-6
TGTGCCAGCAGCCCAGGGACAGGGGGCAATTCACCCCTCCACTTT
CASSPGTGGNSPLHF
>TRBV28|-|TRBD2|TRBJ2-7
TGTGCCAGCAGTTTACCCCGAGGGACTACTAGCGGGGCCCCCTACGAGCAGTACTTC
CASSLPRGTTSGAPYEQYF
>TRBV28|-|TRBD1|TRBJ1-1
TGTGCCAGCAGTTCTCCCGGGACAGGGAACTCTGAAGCTTTCTTT
CASSSPGTGNSEAFF
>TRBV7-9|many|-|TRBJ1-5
TGTGCCAGCAGCTTAGGGGGCTATAGCAATCAGCCCCAGCATTTT
CASSLGGYSNQPQHF
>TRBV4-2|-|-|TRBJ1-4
TGTGCCAGCAGCCAAAGCGGGGCCGGGTCCCGAGATGAAAAACTGTTTTTT
CASSQSGAGSRDEKLFF
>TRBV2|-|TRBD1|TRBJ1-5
TGTGCCAGCAGCAGAGACAGGGTGGCGCAGCCCCAGCATTTT
CASSRDRVAQPQHF
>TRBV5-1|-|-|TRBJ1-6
TGCGCCAGCAGCTTGGCAGGGATTAGCTCCTATAATTCACCCCTCCACTTT
CASSLAGISSYNSPLHF
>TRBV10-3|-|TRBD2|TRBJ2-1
TGTGCCATCAGTGAGTTCACCGGGACTAGCGGTTACAATGAGCAGTTCTTC
CAISEFTGTSGYNEQFF
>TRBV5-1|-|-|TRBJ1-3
TGCGCCAGCAGCTTGGGTCAATCTGGAAACACCATATATTTT
CASSLGQSGNTIYF
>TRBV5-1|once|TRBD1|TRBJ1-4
TGCGCCAGCAGCTTGAACCCCCCCGGGACAGTTAATGAAAAACTGTTTTTT
CASSLNPPGTVNEKLFF
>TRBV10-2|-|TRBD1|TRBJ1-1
TGCGCCAGCAGTGATACAGGGGTCCCGAACACTGAAGCTTTCTTT
CASSDTGVPNTEAFF
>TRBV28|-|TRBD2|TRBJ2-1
TGTGCCAGCAGTTATCCGCCTGCTAGCGGGCCGCAGTTCTTC
CASSYPPASGPQFF
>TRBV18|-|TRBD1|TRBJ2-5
TGTGCCAGCTCACCCCGACAGGGCGCACGGGAGACCCAGTACTTC
CASSPRQGARETQYF
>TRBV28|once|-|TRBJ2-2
TGTGCCAGCAGGGTAGCCACCGGGGAGCTGTTTTTT
CASRVATGELFF
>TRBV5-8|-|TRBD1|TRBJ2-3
TGTGCCAGCAGCTTGGGGGGACAGGGATCAGATACGCAGTATTTT
CASSLGGQGSDTQYF
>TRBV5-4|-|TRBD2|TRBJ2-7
TGTGCCAGCAGCTTGGGGGGACTAGCGGGATCGGACGAGCAGTACTTC
CASSLGGLAGSDEQYF
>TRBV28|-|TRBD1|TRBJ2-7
TGTGCCAGCCATCCGAGAGGGGACAGGGTCCACGAGCAGTACTTC
CASHPRGDRVHEQYF
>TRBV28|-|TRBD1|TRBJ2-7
TGTGCCAGCAGTCCGGAGGGGACAGGAAGGGACTACGAGCAGTACTTC
CASSPEGTGRDYEQYF
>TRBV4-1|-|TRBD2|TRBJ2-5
TGCGCCAGCAGCCAAGATCCACACACTAGCGGGGGACGAGAAGAGACCCAGTACTTC
CASSQDPHTSGGREETQYF
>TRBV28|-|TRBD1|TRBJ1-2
TGTGCCAGCAGTCTCGGGACAGGGGGTATAGGAGGCTACACCTTC
CASSLGTGGIGGYTF
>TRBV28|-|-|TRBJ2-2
TGTGCCAGCAGGCGCTTGAACACCGGGGAGCTGTTTTTT
CASRRLNTGELFF
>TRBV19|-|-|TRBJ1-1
TGTGCCAGTAGTAATCGTAACAGGGCGACTGAAGCTTTCTTT
CASSNRNRATEAFF
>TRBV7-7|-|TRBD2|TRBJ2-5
TGTGCTAGCAGGCCGGGGACTAGCGGAGGGGAGACCCAGTACTTC
CASRPGTSGGETQYF
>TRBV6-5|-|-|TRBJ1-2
TGTGCCAGCACCTACAGGGCCAACTATGGCTACACCTTC
CASTYRANYGYTF
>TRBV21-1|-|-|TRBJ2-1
TGTGCCAGTATCGTAACTAGCGGGGGGAATGAGCAGTTCTTC
CASIVTSGGNEQFF
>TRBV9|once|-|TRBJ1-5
TGTGCCAGCAGCGTAGGCGGGGGCAATCAGCCCCAGCATTTT
CASSVGGGNQPQHF
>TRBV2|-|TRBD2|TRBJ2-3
TGTGCCAGCGGGCGAATGGCTAGCGGGACAGATACGCAGTATTTT
CASGRMASGTDTQYF
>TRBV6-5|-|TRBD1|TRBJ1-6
TGTGCCAGCAGAACCGGGACAGGGTTTAATTCACCCCTCCACTTT
CASRTGTGFNSPLHF
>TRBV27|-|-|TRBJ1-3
TGTGCCAGCAGTAAACTTGGGAGGCTAAGCTCTGGAAACACCATATATTTT
CASSKLGRLSSGNTIYF